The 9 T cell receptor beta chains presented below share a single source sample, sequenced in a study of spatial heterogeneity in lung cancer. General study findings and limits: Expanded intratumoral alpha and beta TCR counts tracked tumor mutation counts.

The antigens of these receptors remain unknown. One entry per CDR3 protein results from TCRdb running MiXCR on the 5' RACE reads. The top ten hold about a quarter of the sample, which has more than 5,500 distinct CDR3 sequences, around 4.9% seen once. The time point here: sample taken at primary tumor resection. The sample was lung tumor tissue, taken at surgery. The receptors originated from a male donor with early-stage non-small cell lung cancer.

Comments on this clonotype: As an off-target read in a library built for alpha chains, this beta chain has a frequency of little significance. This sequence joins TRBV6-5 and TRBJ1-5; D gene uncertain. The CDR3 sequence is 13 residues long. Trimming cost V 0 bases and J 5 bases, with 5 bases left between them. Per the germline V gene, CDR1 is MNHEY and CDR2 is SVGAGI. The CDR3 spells CASSYSSDQPQHF. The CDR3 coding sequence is TGTGCCAGCAGTTACTCGTCGGATCAGCCCCAGCATTTT.

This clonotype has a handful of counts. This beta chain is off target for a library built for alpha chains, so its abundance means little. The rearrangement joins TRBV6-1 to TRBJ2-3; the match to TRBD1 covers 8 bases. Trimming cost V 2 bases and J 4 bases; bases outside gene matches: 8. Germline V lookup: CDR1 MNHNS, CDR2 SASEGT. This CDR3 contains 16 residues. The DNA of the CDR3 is TGTGCCAGCAGTGAAAGACAGGGGCCTCGCGCAGATACGCAGTATTTT. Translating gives CASSERQGPRADTQYF.

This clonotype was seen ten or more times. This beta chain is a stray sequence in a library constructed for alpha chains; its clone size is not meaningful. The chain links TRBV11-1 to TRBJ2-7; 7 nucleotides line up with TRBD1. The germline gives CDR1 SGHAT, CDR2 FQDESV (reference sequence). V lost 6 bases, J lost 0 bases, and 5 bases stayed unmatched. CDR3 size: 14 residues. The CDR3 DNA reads TGTGCCAGCAGGTTGGACAGGCACTCCTACGAGCAGTACTTC. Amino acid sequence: CASRLDRHSYEQYF.

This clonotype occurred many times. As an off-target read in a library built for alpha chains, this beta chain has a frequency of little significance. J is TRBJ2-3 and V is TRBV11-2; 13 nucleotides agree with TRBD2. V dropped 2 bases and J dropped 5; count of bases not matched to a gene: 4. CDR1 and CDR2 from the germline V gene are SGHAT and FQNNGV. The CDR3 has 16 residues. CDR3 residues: CASSLTSGGAEDTQYF. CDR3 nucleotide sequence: TGTGCCAGCAGCTTAACTAGCGGGGGGGCGGAAGATACGCAGTATTTT.

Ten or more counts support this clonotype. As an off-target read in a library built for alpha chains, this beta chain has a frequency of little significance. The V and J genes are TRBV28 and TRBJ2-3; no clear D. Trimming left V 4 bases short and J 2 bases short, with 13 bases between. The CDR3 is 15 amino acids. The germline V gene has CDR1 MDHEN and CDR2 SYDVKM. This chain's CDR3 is CASSSLSADTDTQYF. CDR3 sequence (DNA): TGTGCCAGCAGTTCCCTTTCGGCGGACACAGATACGCAGTATTTT.

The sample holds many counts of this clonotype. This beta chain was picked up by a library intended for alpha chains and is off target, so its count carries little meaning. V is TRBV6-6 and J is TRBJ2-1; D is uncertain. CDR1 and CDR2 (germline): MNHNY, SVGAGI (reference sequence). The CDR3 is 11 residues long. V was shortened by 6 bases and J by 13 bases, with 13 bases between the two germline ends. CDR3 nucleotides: TGTGCCAGCAGCCCGGGCCCAGAACAGTTCTTC. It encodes CASSPGPEQFF.

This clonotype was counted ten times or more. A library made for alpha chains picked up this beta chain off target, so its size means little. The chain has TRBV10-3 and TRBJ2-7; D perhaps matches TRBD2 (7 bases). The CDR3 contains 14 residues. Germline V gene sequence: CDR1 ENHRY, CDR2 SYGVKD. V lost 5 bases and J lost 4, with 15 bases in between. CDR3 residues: CAISPDGGAYEQYF. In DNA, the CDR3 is TGTGCCATCAGTCCGGATGGGGGGGCGTACGAGCAGTACTTC.

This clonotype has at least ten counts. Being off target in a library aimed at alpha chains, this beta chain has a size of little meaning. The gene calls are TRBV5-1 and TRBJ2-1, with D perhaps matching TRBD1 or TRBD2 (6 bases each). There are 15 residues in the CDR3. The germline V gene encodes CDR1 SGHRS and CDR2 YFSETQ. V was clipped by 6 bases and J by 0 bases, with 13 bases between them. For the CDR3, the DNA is TGCGCCAGCACGCTCGGGGGCAGCTCCTACAATGAGCAGTTCTTC. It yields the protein CASTLGGSSYNEQFF.

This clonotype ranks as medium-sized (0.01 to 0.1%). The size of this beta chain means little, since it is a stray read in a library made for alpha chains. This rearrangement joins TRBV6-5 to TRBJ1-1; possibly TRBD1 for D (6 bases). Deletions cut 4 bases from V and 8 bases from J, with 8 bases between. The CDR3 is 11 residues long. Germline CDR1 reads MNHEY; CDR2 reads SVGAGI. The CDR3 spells CASSFDREAFF. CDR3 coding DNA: TGTGCCAGCAGTTTCGACAGGGAAGCTTTCTTT.